This T cell receptor (beta chain) came from a study of preoperative IRX-2 immunotherapy in early breast cancer. The CDR3 length is 16 residues. CDR1 SGHDN and CDR2 FVKESK come from the germline V gene. V was clipped by 1 base and J by 2 bases, with 12 bases between them. Repertoires were generated with immunoSEQ multiplex PCR, while TCRdb's copy carries only in-frame clones and drops some. The sample shows about 23,000 clones, approximately 95% of them seen only once. The treatment is: preoperative locoregional IRX-2 cytokine immunotherapy. Patients received preoperative, locoregional IRX-2 cytokine immunotherapy in a phase Ib study.

The sequences come from tumor tissue, collected after IRX-2 immunotherapy. V is TRBV14 and J is TRBJ2-1, with D maybe TRBD1 (6 bases). The source of this sequence is a human donor with breast cancer. For the CDR3, the DNA is TGTGCCAGCAGCCAAGCTTTAGGGACACCCTACAATGAGCAGTTCTTC. It yields the protein CASSQALGTPYNEQFF.